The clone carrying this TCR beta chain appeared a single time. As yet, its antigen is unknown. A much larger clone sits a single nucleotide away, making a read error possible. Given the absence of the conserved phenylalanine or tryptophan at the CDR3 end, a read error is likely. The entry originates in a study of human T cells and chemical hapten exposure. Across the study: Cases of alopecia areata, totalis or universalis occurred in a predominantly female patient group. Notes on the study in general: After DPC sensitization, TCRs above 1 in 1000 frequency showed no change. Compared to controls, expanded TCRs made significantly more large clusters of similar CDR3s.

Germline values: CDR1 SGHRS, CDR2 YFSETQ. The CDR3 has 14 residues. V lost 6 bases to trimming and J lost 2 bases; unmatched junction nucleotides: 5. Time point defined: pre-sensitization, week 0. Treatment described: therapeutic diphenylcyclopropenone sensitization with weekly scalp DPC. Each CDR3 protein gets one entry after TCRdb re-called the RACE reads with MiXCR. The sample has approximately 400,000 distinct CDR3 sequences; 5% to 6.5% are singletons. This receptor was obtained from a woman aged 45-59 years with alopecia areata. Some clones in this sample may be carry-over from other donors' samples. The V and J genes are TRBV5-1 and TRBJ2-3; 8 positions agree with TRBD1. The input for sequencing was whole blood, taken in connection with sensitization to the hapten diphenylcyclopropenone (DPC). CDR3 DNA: TGCGCCAGCACGACAGGGGATTACACAGATACGCAGTATTGT. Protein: CASTTGDYTDTQYC.